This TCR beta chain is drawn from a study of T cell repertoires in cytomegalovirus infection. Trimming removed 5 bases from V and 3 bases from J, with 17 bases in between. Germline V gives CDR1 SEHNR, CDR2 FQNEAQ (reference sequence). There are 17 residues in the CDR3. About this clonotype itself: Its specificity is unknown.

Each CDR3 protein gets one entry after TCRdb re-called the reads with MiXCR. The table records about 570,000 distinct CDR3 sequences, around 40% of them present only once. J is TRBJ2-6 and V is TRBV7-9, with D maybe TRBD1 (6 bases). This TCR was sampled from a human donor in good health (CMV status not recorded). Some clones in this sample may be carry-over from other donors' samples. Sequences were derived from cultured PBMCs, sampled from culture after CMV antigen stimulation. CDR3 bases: TGTGCCAGCAGCGGAGGCGGGTGGGGGCTTGGGGCCAACGTCCTGACTTTC. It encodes CASSGGGWGLGANVLTF.